This entry is about one TCR beta chain. No antigen is known for it. No much larger clone exists at a distance of one base, and base qualities are not known. Each donor gave one peripheral blood draw, averaging about 120 mL, which was collected into heparinised tubes. Naive, central memory, regulatory and stem cell-like memory CD4+ T cells were sorted on a BD FACSAria II using a panel including CD45RO, CCR7, CD25, CD127, CD95 and CD27. All sorted populations exceeded 98% purity. Right away, PBMCs were isolated by Lymphoprep density gradient centrifugation and were stained directly, with no culture step. So that batch effects would be minimized, each experiment stained and sorted samples in pairs, pairing one healthy donor with one patient. The High Capacity cDNA Reverse Transcription Kit was used to reverse transcribe all of the isolated RNA, meaning that expressed TCRB transcripts were what got sequenced. Naive, central memory and regulatory T cell samples underwent deep immunoSEQ sequencing, averaging around 3.7 million total reads per sample. Sorted cells were lysed in RLT buffer and RNA was extracted with DNase-treated RNeasy Micro or Mini kits, depending on cell number. Each cell subset was processed on its own to prevent cross-contamination, while patient and healthy donor samples were processed together. Using the immunoSEQ multiplex PCR, TCRB sequences were amplified from cDNA into 87-bp fragments spanning the CDR3 region. The amplicons were sequenced using the Illumina HiSeq platform. In the source study's methods: PCR bias was corrected computationally using synthetic template baselines, and reads within Hamming distance 2 were collapsed, with unmergeable singletons discarded. Reads were aligned against IMGT so that V, D and J genes, CDR3 length and insertions or deletions at six rearrangement sites could be assigned. Clonotype counts were normalized to sorted cell number within each subset before computing true diversity and Gini coefficients with the tcR R package. Repertoire sharing was quantified using the overlap coefficient calculated on TCRB nucleotide sequences. Out-of-frame TCRB sequences from naive cells were analyzed as a proxy for the pre-selection repertoire. This immuneACCESS table, as held by TCRdb, lists in-frame sequences with V and J called but not all clones. Of the missing ones, under half trace to an unresolved V gene in checked studies; the others have no known cause. That table gives V, J and clone size, and the DNA gave D and trimming. This sample is represented by 150,000 or so clones; roughly 60% of them were singletons. Of the sample, under 0.1% falls within the top ten clones.

The data were obtained in a study of beta chain features in type 1 diabetes (dated by TCRdb to the late 2010s). Looking at the study overall: No differences in mean age, gender distribution, total cell number or subset yield were found between patients and healthy donors. Across all samples, some 100,000,000 sorted cells were examined, and cell number per subset correlated strongly with RNA yield. In the study, TCRB repertoires of sorted circulating CD4+ T cell subsets from recently diagnosed type 1 diabetes patients were compared with those of matched healthy donors. Regulatory and stem cell-like memory subsets were obtained from only 8 patients and roughly eight healthy donors, while naive and central memory subsets were obtained from all 30 or so donors. Overall study results and their limits: At VDJ recombination sites, type 1 diabetes patients had fewer insertions and more deleted nucleotides, which implies abnormalities in thymic rearrangement. In all four CD4+ subsets, TCRB CDR3 length was moderately but significantly shorter in type 1 diabetes patients. Naive, central memory and regulatory TCRB repertoires appeared to be more similar among patients than among healthy donors. Because small numbers of individuals were included in the HLA sub-analyses, any influence of HLA type on TCRB rearrangement was left unresolved. PCR might favor shorter templates, but patient and control samples were amplified and corrected together, so any skew would affect both groups equally. Because cDNA rather than genomic DNA was sequenced, highly expressing activated cells could have been over-represented, although no difference in activation and CD3 levels was found between groups.

V and J are truncated by 4 bases and 6 bases respectively, leaving an intervening sequence of 14 bases. The CDR3 sequence holds 14 residues, the cysteine and phenylalanine included. Just the 42-base CDR3 DNA is kept, in frame starting at base 1. For CDR1 and CDR2, the germline V gene lists LGHNA and YSLEER. Sequenced: naive CD4+ T cells from blood. This specimen's cell subset or site label, interpreted: true naive CD4+ T cells. This sequence was found in a man between 25 and 39 years old with type 1 diabetes. Recombination joined TRBV4-3 with TRBJ2-3; the D gene identity is not certain. The sequenced DNA: TGCGCCAGCAGCCCAATGGGATCCGGGGATACGCAGTATTTT. This translates into CASSPMGSGDTQYF.